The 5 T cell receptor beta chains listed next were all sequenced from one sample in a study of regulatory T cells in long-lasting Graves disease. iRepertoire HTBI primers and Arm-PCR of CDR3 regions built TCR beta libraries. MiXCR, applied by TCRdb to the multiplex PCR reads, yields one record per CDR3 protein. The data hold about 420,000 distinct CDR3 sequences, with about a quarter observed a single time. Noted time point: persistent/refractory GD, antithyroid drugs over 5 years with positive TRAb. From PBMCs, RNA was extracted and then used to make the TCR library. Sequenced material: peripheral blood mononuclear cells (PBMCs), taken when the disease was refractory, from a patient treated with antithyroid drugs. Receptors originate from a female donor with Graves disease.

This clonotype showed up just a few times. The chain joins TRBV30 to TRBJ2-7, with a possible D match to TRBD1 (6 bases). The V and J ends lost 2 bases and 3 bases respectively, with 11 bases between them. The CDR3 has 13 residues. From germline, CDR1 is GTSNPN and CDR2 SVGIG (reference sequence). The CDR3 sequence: CAWSSRGIYEQYF. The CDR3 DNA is TGTGCCTGGAGTTCCAGGGGCATCTACGAGCAGTACTTC.

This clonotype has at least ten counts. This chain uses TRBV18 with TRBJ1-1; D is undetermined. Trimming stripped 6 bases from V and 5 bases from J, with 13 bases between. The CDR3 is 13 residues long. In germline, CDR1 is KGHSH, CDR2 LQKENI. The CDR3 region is CASSVDGSTEAFF. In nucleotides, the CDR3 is TGTGCCAGCTCCGTGGACGGATCTACTGAAGCTTTCTTT.

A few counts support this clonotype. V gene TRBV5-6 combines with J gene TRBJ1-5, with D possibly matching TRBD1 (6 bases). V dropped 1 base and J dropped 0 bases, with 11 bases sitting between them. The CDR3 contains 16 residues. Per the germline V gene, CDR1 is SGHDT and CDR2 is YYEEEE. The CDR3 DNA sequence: TGTGCCAGCAGCTTGTACAGGGAGTATAGCAATCAGCCCCAGCATTTT. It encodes CASSLYREYSNQPQHF.

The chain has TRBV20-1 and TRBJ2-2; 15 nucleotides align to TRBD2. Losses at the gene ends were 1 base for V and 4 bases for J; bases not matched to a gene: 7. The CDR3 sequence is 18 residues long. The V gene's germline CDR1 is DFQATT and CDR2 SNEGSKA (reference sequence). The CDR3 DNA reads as TGCAGTGCTAGAGGGATGGGACTAGCGGGAGGCCCCACCGGGGAGCTGTTTTTT. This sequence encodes CSARGMGLAGGPTGELFF.

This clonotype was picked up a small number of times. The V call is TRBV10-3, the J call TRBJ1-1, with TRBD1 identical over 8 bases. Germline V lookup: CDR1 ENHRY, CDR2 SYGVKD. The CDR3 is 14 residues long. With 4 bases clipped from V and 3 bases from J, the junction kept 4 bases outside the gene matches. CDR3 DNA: TGTGCCATCAGTGGGACAGGGAGGGACACTGAAGCTTTCTTT. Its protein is CAISGTGRDTEAFF.